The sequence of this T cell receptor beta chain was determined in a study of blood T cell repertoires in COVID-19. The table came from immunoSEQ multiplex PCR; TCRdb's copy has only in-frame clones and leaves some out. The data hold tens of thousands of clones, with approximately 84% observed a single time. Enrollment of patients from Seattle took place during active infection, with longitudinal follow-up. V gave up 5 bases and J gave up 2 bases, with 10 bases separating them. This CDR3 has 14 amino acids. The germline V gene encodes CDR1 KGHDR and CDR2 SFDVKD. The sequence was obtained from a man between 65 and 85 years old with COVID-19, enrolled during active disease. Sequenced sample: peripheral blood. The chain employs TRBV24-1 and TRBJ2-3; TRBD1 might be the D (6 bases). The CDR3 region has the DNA TGTGCCACCAGTGCCGGACAGTACACAGATACGCAGTATTTT. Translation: CATSAGQYTDTQYF.